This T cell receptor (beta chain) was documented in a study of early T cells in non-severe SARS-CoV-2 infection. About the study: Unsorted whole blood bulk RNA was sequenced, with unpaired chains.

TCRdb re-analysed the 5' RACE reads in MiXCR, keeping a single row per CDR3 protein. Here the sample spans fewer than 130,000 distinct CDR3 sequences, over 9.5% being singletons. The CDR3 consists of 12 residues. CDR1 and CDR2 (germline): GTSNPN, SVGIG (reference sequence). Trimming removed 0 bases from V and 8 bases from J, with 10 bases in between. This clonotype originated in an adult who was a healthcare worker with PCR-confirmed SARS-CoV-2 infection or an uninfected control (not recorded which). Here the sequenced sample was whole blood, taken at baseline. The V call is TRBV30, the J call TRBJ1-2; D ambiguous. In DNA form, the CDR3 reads TGTGCCTGGAGTGTATCCAGTTACGGCTACACCTTC. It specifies CAWSVSSYGYTF.